The 9 T cell receptor beta chains presented below share a single source sample, sequenced in a study of neoadjuvant anti-PD-1 for oral cavity cancer. TCRdb's copy holds only in-frame clones and misses some; the assay was immunoSEQ multiplex PCR. The data show tens of thousands of clones, more than 35% seen once. This sample's time point: after neoadjuvant nivolumab, at surgical resection. The material sequenced was tumor tissue, taken after nivolumab (anti-PD-1) treatment. The receptors derive from a person aged 35-79 years with oral cavity squamous cell carcinoma.

This chain connects TRBV27 to TRBJ2-2, with TRBD1 identical over 8 bases. There are 17 residues in the CDR3. The junction had 13 bases not matched to a gene; V was cut back by 4 bases and J by 6 bases. CDR1 and CDR2 (germline): MNHEY, SMNVEV (reference sequence). This chain's CDR3 is CASSSTRTGNRAGELFF. In nucleotides, the CDR3 is TGTGCCAGCAGTTCGACCAGGACAGGGAACAGGGCCGGGGAGCTGTTTTTT.

This clone showed up just a few times. V and J are TRBV27 and TRBJ2-2; 7 positions agree with TRBD1. From germline, CDR1 is MNHEY and CDR2 SMNVEV (reference sequence). Losses at the gene ends were 2 bases for V and 0 bases for J; bases not matched to a gene: 12. CDR3 size: 19 residues. CDR3 DNA sequence: TGTGCCAGCAGTTTAGCTACACCGGGACAGACTTCGAACACCGGGGAGCTGTTTTTT. Translated, it gives CASSLATPGQTSNTGELFF.

This clone was recorded a few times. The chain is built from TRBV5-6 and TRBJ2-2, with D possibly being TRBD2 (5 bases). V was clipped by 4 bases and J by 6 bases, with 13 bases between them. The CDR3 covers 14 residues. Germline V gene lookup returns CDR1 SGHDT and CDR2 YYEEEE. CDR3 nucleotide sequence: TGTGCCAGCAGCCTAGGAGGTAACGCCGGGGAGCTGTTTTTT. Protein product: CASSLGGNAGELFF. The variable domain in full, completed from reference TRBV5-6 and TRBJ2-2, reads DAGVTQSPTHLIKTRGQQVTLRCSPKSGHDTVSWYQQALGQGPQFIFQYYEEEERQRGNFPDRFSGHQFPNYSSELNVNALLLGDSALYLCASSLGGNAGELFFGEGSRLTVL.

There are a few counts of this clone. The chain joins TRBV12-5 to TRBJ2-2; D is ambiguous. This CDR3 has 14 amino acids. V lost 1 base and J 4 bases, leaving 7 bases between the germline ends. Germline CDR1 is LGHNT and CDR2 is FRNRAP. The DNA for the CDR3 is TGTGCTAGTGGTTTGGCCTCGAGCACCGGGGAGCTGTTTTTT. As protein: CASGLASSTGELFF.

By sample fraction, this clone is medium-sized. The chain recombines TRBV10-2 with TRBJ2-1; TRBD1 might be the D (5 bases). The germline CDR1 and CDR2 sequences are WSHSY and SAAADI. The ends were cut back, 0 bases at V and 12 bases at J, with 18 bases in the middle. The CDR3 sequence is 15 residues long. Here the CDR3 DNA reads TGCGCCAGCAGTGAGTCGAAGGGCAGGGTCCAGGGGCAGTTCTTC. It specifies CASSESKGRVQGQFF.

V gene TRBV5-1 combines with J gene TRBJ2-1; TRBD1 aligns across 8 bases. J gave up 3 bases and V 5 bases, and 4 bases lay outside the gene matches. In germline, CDR1 is SGHRS, CDR2 YFSETQ. The CDR3 loop spans 14 amino acids. CDR3 bases: TGCGCCAGCAGTATACAGGGGGTCTACAATGAGCAGTTCTTC. Amino acids: CASSIQGVYNEQFF.

The chain links TRBV4-1 to TRBJ1-6; D perhaps matches TRBD1 (5 bases). The CDR3 runs 14 residues. The ends were cut back, 1 base at V and 7 bases at J, with 8 bases in the middle. CDR1 MGHRA and CDR2 YSYEKL come from the germline V gene. CDR3 loop: CASSQGWGNSPLHF. CDR3 coding DNA: TGCGCCAGCAGCCAAGGTTGGGGGAATTCACCCCTCCACTTT.

A few counts support this clone. The chain carries TRBV19 and TRBJ1-5, with 9 bases identical to TRBD1. The CDR3 contains 15 residues. With V trimmed by 4 bases and J by 2 bases, 3 bases remained unmatched. Germline V CDR1 and CDR2: LNHDA, SQIVND (reference sequence). The CDR3 sequence: CASSTTGGGNQPQHF. The DNA for the CDR3 is TGTGCCAGTAGTACGACAGGGGGAGGCAATCAGCCCCAGCATTTT. Supplemented by reference TRBV19 and TRBJ1-5, the full variable domain reads DGGITQSPKYLFRKEGQNVTLSCEQNLNHDAMYWYRQDPGQGLRLIYYSQIVNDFQKGDIAEGYSVSREKKESFPLTVTSAQKNPTAFYLCASSTTGGGNQPQHFGDGTRLSIL.

This clone was seen a few times. This chain joins TRBV29-1 and TRBJ2-7, with D possibly TRBD2 on 6 matching bases. Germline V CDR1 and CDR2: SQVTM, ANQGSEA. The CDR3 has 16 amino acids. Trimming removed 3 bases at V and 4 bases at J, with 22 bases between. For the CDR3, the DNA is TGCAGCGTTGAGGGGCGGGATTTGGGGACTGGATACGAGCAGTACTTC. It translates to CSVEGRDLGTGYEQYF.